The next 3 T cell receptor beta chains were all read from a single sample in a study of T cells in Graves' hyperthyroidism and ophthalmopathy. Template material for amplifying TCR beta CDR3 regions consisted of RNA transcripts. First-round RT-PCR with HTBI primers amplified the TCR CDR3 region. TCRdb recomputed calls from the multiplex PCR reads with MiXCR, one row per CDR3 protein. Of nearly 750,000 distinct CDR3 sequences detected, 35% appear once; the ten largest clones hold less than 35%. Source material: blood. These receptors came from a woman in her 40s with Graves' hyperthyroidism.

This clonotype was seen at least ten times. J is TRBJ1-6 and V is TRBV27, with TRBD1 identical over 10 bases. The CDR3 runs to 13 residues. In germline, CDR1 is MNHEY, CDR2 SMNVEV (reference sequence). Trimming removed 7 bases from V and 10 bases from J; junction bases left unmatched: 4. The CDR3, as DNA: TGTGCCAGCAAGGGACAGGGGTACTCACCCCTCCACTTT. It codes for CASKGQGYSPLHF.

The V gene is TRBV6-1, the J gene TRBJ1-2; 10 positions match TRBD1. Germline-derived CDR1 and CDR2 are MNHNS and SASEGT. V lost 9 bases and J lost 7; bases outside the gene matches: 14. This CDR3 is 15 amino acids long. CDR3 loop: CASSPQPGTGAGYTF. The CDR3 DNA sequence: TGTGCCAGTAGTCCCCAGCCCGGGACAGGGGCTGGCTACACCTTC.

This clonotype has ten or more counts. V usage is TRBV29-1 and J usage is TRBJ2-2; no clear D gene. The V gene's germline CDR1 is SQVTM and CDR2 ANQGSEA. CDR3 length: 14 amino acids. Trimming removed 6 bases from V and 0 bases from J, with 11 bases in between. Here the CDR3 reads CSVISIANTGELFF. CDR3 nucleotide sequence: TGCAGCGTCATTAGTATCGCGAACACCGGGGAGCTGTTTTTT.